Detailed here is one T cell receptor (beta chain). The antigen is unknown. The data were produced by immunoSEQ multiplex PCR, yet TCRdb's version contains in-frame clones alone and is incomplete. The table records tens of thousands of clones, nearly 95% of them present only once. These data belong to a study of OX40 agonist ivuxolimab in advanced cancers. Study-wide background: Every 2 weeks, ivuxolimab was infused into the patients intravenously at between 0.01 and 10 mg/kg. Patients in dose escalation had liver, melanoma, kidney or head and neck cancers. Prior anti-PD-1, anti-PD-L1 or anti-CTLA-4 therapy did not bar entry, and 40% to 45% had some.

This CDR3 comprises 13 residues. Germline loops: CDR1 PRHDT, CDR2 FYEKMQ (reference sequence). Study-level points and caveats: At 0.1 to 3.0 mg/kg and by week 6, CD4+ and CD8+ T cells in the blood had expanded clonally.

This chain connects TRBV13 to TRBJ2-5; either TRBD1 or TRBD2 may fit D (5 bases each). With the DNA end fitting TRBJ2-7 better, the J assignment may be wrong. The input for sequencing was CD4+ or CD8+ T cells sorted from blood, taken in a trial of the OX40 agonist ivuxolimab. This TCR came from an adult with an advanced solid tumor such as melanoma, head and neck, liver or kidney cancer. In DNA form, the CDR3 reads TGTGCCAGCAGCTCCGGACTGACAGACGAGCAGTACTTC. Encoded protein: CASSSGLTDEQYF.